What follows is one T cell receptor beta chain and its context. This CDR3 has 14 residues. V gave up 3 bases and J gave up 3 bases, with 9 bases separating them. Germline V gene sequence: CDR1 KGHSH, CDR2 LQKENI. In the authors' methods: Nucleated cell number was recorded as an estimate derived from reference gene primer amplification. Sequencing was performed with immunoSEQ multiplex PCR; in TCRdb, only in-frame clones are kept and a portion is missing. V, J and clone size were drawn from that table, and D and trimming were deduced from the DNA. In the table there are hundreds of thousands of clones, about nine tenths of which are singletons. These data originate in a study of blood T cell repertoires in COVID-19. In the study overall: The United States, Italy and Spain were the sources of the acute and convalescent COVID-19 samples. PBMCs, B-cell-depleted T cells, or T cells were the source of the cDNA or gDNA that made up the material.

The gene calls are TRBV18 and TRBJ1-5; perhaps TRBD1 as D (6 bases). This receptor was taken from a woman aged 55-70 years who had recovered from COVID-19. Specimen: peripheral blood. The DNA of the CDR3 is TGTGCCAGCTCACCTGGACAGTACAATCAGCCCCAGCATTTT. It specifies CASSPGQYNQPQHF.